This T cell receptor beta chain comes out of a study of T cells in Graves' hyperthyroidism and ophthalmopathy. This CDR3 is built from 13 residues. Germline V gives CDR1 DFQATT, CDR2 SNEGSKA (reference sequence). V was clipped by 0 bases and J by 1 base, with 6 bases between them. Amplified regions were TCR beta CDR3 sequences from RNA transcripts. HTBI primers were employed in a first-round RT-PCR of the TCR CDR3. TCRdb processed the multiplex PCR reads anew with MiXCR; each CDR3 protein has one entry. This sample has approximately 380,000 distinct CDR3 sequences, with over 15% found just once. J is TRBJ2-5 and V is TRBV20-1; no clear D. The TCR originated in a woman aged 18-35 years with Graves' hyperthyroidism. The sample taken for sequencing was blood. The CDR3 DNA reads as TGCAGTGCTAGAGATGGGGTCCAAGAGACCCAGTACTTC. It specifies CSARDGVQETQYF.